These 22 T cell receptor beta chains came from one sample sequenced in a study of blood T cell repertoires in COVID-19. Assay: immunoSEQ multiplex PCR; the TCRdb copy retains only in-frame clones and omits some. The sample shows 83,000 or so clones, roughly four fifths of them seen only once. The source material was peripheral blood. The receptors here all came from a human donor in a cohort sampled during active COVID-19.

This clone was detected a few times. The chain has TRBV10-2 and TRBJ2-1; 9 positions agree with TRBD1. The CDR3 is made up of 14 amino acids. Germline CDR1 WSHSY, CDR2 SAAADI. Unmatched junction bases numbered 4, after V lost 4 bases and J lost 6 bases. The DNA of the CDR3 is TGCGCCAGCAGTGGGACAGGGGCTGGCAATGAGCAGTTCTTC. Translating it yields CASSGTGAGNEQFF.

This clone was counted only a few times. The chain carries TRBV28 and TRBJ1-1; 8 bases are a match to TRBD1. The CDR3 is 13 residues long. The V gene's germline CDR1 is MDHEN and CDR2 SYDVKM. The trim removed 7 bases at V and 7 bases at J, leaving 8 bases unmatched. The CDR3 loop reads CASIWAGGFEAFF. CDR3 bases: TGTGCCAGCATATGGGCAGGGGGCTTTGAAGCTTTCTTT.

The gene calls are TRBV6-5 and TRBJ2-3; D is possibly TRBD2 (5 bases). V was shortened by 6 bases and J by 5 bases, with 9 bases between the two germline ends. CDR1 is MNHEY, CDR2 SVGAGI, per germline. The CDR3 spans 12 residues. CDR3 protein: CASSPEGDTQYF. CDR3 coding DNA: TGTGCCAGCAGCCCCGAGGGAGATACGCAGTATTTT.

This chain links TRBV7-9 with TRBJ2-5; 14 bases agree with TRBD2. The CDR3 sequence is 16 residues long. V shed 6 bases and J 4 bases; nucleotides not matched to a gene: 7. Germline CDR1 reads SEHNR; CDR2 reads FQNEAQ (reference sequence). Here the CDR3 reads CASRHGLAGGGETQYF. CDR3 nucleotide sequence: TGTGCCAGCAGACATGGACTAGCGGGGGGAGGAGAGACCCAGTACTTC.

V is TRBV5-5 and J is TRBJ1-6; no clear D. V was trimmed by 1 base and J by 8 bases, leaving 10 bases between them. Germline V gene sequence: CDR1 SGHKS, CDR2 YYEKEE (reference sequence). The CDR3 has 14 amino acids. DNA for the CDR3: TGTGCCAGCAGCTTGTATTTAGTGGATTCACCCCTCCACTTT. It yields the protein CASSLYLVDSPLHF. Based on the CDR3 plus reference TRBV5-5 and TRBJ1-6, the full variable domain is DAGVTQSPTHLIKTRGQQVTLRCSPISGHKSVSWYQQVLGQGPQFIFQYYEKEERGRGNFPDRFSARQFPNYSSELNVNALLLGDSALYLCASSLYLVDSPLHFGNGTRLTVT.

This rearrangement joins TRBV18 to TRBJ2-5, with 9 bases matching TRBD2. Germline V lookup: CDR1 KGHSH, CDR2 LQKENI. Germline trimming cut 5 bases from V and 4 bases from J; bases unmatched to any gene: 5. There are 14 residues in the CDR3. CDR3: CASSSRAGGETQYF. DNA of the CDR3: TGTGCCAGCTCATCTCGAGCGGGAGGAGAGACCCAGTACTTC. The whole variable domain, remainder taken from reference TRBV18 and TRBJ2-5, is NAGVMQNPRHLVRRRGQEARLRCSPMKGHSHVYWYRQLPEEGLKFMVYLQKENIIDESGMPKERFSAEFPKEGPSILRIQQVVRGDSAAYFCASSSRAGGETQYFGPGTRLLVL.

The J gene is TRBJ2-3, the V gene TRBV24-1; TRBD1 might be the D (7 bases). This CDR3 is 13 amino acids long. The V gene's germline CDR1 is KGHDR and CDR2 SFDVKD. The V end lost 9 bases, the J end lost 4 bases, and 13 bases lay between the germline ends. DNA of the CDR3: TGTGCCACCCGGGCAGGGGGGTCAGATACGCAGTATTTT. Translated: CATRAGGSDTQYF.

The chain recombines TRBV10-2 with TRBJ2-5; the D is unclear. Germline lookup yields CDR1 WSHSY and CDR2 SAAADI. V shed 0 bases and J shed 5 bases, with 4 bases lying between them. The CDR3 has 12 amino acids. CDR3 bases: TGCGCCAGCAGTGAGTCCGGGGAGACCCAGTACTTC. Protein sequence: CASSESGETQYF.

The J gene is TRBJ1-5, the V gene TRBV18, with 8 bases fitting TRBD1. Per germline, CDR1 KGHSH and CDR2 LQKENI. The CDR3 has 15 amino acids. Losses at the gene ends were 4 bases for V and 5 bases for J; bases not matched to a gene: 7. CDR3 amino acids: CASSHSQGGDQPQHF. Here the CDR3 DNA reads TGTGCCAGCTCACACTCACAGGGGGGTGATCAGCCCCAGCATTTT.

This sequence joins TRBV18 and TRBJ2-7; 9 bases fit TRBD2. The CDR3 has 15 residues. V was clipped by 6 bases and J by 6 bases; unmatched bases: 12. CDR1 is KGHSH and CDR2 is LQKENI in the germline V gene. The CDR3 DNA reads as TGTGCCAGCTCGGATTTAGCGGGGGCTTATGCCGAGCAGTACTTC. Protein product: CASSDLAGAYAEQYF.

This clone is a singleton in its sample. V and J are TRBV6-5 and TRBJ1-5; D is unclear. There are 13 residues in the CDR3. Germline loops: CDR1 MNHEY, CDR2 SVGAGI. The V end lost 6 bases, the J end lost 6 bases, and 12 bases lay between the germline ends. The CDR3 spells CASSFGAGQPQHF. The CDR3 DNA sequence: TGTGCCAGCAGCTTCGGAGCCGGTCAGCCCCAGCATTTT.

The rearrangement links TRBV18 to TRBJ1-1; possible D gene TRBD1, 6 bases. This CDR3 is 15 amino acids long. Trimming took off 3 bases at V and 3 bases at J, with 14 bases between the two ends. Per the germline V gene, CDR1 is KGHSH and CDR2 is LQKENI. The CDR3 reads CASSPRTVWYTEAFF. The DNA of the CDR3 is TGTGCCAGCTCACCTCGGACAGTGTGGTACACTGAAGCTTTCTTT.

This clone was seen only a few times. The CDR3 sequence: CASTPLFNEQYF. CDR3 DNA: TGTGCCAGCACTCCACTGTTCAACGAGCAGTACTTC. The chain employs TRBV7-9 and TRBJ2-7; D gene uncertain. This CDR3 spans 12 amino acids. Trimming removed 7 bases at V and 5 bases at J, with 12 bases between. Per germline, CDR1 SEHNR and CDR2 FQNEAQ (reference sequence).

The J gene is TRBJ2-3, the V gene TRBV27; no clear D. V was cut by 3 bases and J by 6 bases, with 7 bases left in between. Germline CDR1 MNHEY, CDR2 SMNVEV (reference sequence). The CDR3 spans 12 residues. CDR3 bases: TGTGCCAGCAGTTTTATCGGGGATACGCAGTATTTT. Translating it yields CASSFIGDTQYF.

This clone was seen more than once but under ten times. V is TRBV2 and J is TRBJ2-2; D perhaps matches TRBD1 (6 bases). This CDR3 has 14 residues. Germline V gene lookup returns CDR1 SNHLY and CDR2 FYNNEI. Trimming took 2 bases from V and 5 from J, leaving 9 bases between them. As DNA, the CDR3 is TGTGCCAGCAGTGAACACAGGGAGACCGGGGAGCTGTTTTTT. This gives the protein CASSEHRETGELFF.

This clone was detected many times. The chain links TRBV28 to TRBJ1-2; the D gene is possibly TRBD1 (6 bases). The CDR3 is 16 amino acids. Trimming removed 6 bases from V and 6 bases from J, with 23 bases in between. Germline-derived CDR1 and CDR2 are MDHEN and SYDVKM. This CDR3 reads CASSYVRGGGYDGYTF. CDR3 nucleotide sequence: TGTGCCAGCAGCTATGTGAGGGGAGGGGGGTACGATGGCTACACCTTC.

This clone occurred a few times. The sample contains more than one DNA sequence encoding this CDR3. The chain employs TRBV27 and TRBJ1-6; D might be TRBD1 (6 bases). The ends were cut back, 1 base at V and 7 bases at J, with 14 bases in the middle. This CDR3 has 16 residues. Germline lookup yields CDR1 MNHEY and CDR2 SMNVEV (reference sequence). DNA of the CDR3: TGTGCCAGCAGTTTATATTCCTGGGACAAGAATTCACCCCTCCACTTT. Amino acid sequence: CASSLYSWDKNSPLHF.

This sequence joins TRBV27 and TRBJ1-2, with D tentatively TRBD1 (6 bases). The germline CDR1 and CDR2 sequences are MNHEY and SMNVEV (reference sequence). This CDR3 has 15 residues. The V end lost 5 bases, the J end lost 1 base, and 14 bases lay between the germline ends. CDR3 protein: CASSPRQDDNYGYTF. The CDR3 region has the DNA TGTGCCAGCAGTCCTCGACAGGACGATAACTATGGCTACACCTTC.

This rearrangement joins TRBV7-8 to TRBJ2-5; D is perhaps TRBD2 (5 bases). CDR3 length equals 14 residues. Trimming removed 4 bases at V and 5 bases at J, with 14 bases between. Looked up from germline, CDR1 is SGHVS and CDR2 is FQNEAQ. The CDR3 region is CASSSGLREETQYF. Written as DNA, the CDR3 is TGTGCCAGCAGCTCGGGCCTGAGGGAGGAGACCCAGTACTTC.

The V and J genes are TRBV19 and TRBJ1-2; the D gene is possibly TRBD1 (5 bases). V was pared by 11 bases and J by 0 bases, with 19 bases between. Germline V lookup: CDR1 LNHDA, CDR2 SQIVND (reference sequence). The CDR3 contains 15 residues. The CDR3 region has the DNA TGTGCCTGCCACCCGGGGAGGGGCCCTAACTATGGCTACACCTTC. This encodes CACHPGRGPNYGYTF.

This clone occurred a few times. V and J are TRBV11-3 and TRBJ2-2, with D possibly matching TRBD2 (6 bases). The CDR3 contains 15 residues. Germline loops: CDR1 SGHNT, CDR2 YENEEA. V lost 5 bases and J lost 1, with 11 bases in between. CDR3 protein: CASSPHGGNTGELFF. The CDR3 region has the DNA TGTGCCAGCAGCCCCCACGGGGGGAACACCGGGGAGCTGTTTTTT.

The chain carries TRBV7-9 and TRBJ2-1; the D gene is possibly TRBD1 (6 bases). CDR1 and CDR2 from the germline V gene are SEHNR and FQNEAQ (reference sequence). Trimming took off 0 bases at V and 4 bases at J, with 10 bases between the two ends. There are 15 residues in the CDR3. CDR3 DNA: TGTGCCAGCAGCTTAGCGGGGGCCCAGTACAATGAGCAGTTCTTC. It yields the protein CASSLAGAQYNEQFF.